This TCR beta chain emerged from a study of control samples from healthy donors and cancer patients. The V and J ends lost 3 bases and 4 bases, in that order; junction bases with no gene match: 4. This CDR3 has 16 amino acids. CDR1 and CDR2 (germline): SGHRS, YFSETQ. Profiled with immunoSEQ multiplex PCR; TCRdb holds only in-frame clones, not every one. In the table there are 100,000 to 150,000 clones, 85% to 95% of which are singletons. Sequenced material: PBMCs. The chain uses TRBV5-1 and TRBJ1-6, with TRBD1 matching 10 bases. This TCR derives from an elderly man with head and neck cancer. The CDR3 protein is CASSSGQGQYNSPLHF. CDR3 DNA: TGCGCCAGCAGCTCGGGACAGGGGCAATATAATTCACCCCTCCACTTT.